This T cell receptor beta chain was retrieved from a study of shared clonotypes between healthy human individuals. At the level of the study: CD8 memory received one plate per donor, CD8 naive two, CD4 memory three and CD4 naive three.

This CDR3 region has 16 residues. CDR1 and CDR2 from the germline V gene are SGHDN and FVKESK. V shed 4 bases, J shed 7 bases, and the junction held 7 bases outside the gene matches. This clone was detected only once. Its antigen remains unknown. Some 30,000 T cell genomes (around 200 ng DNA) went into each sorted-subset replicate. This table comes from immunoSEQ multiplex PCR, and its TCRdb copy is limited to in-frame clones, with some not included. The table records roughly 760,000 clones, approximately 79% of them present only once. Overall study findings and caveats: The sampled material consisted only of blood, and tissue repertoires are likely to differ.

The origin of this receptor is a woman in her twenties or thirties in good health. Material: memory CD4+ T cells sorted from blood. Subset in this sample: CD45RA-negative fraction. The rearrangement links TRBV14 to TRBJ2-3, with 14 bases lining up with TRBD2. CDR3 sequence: CASSRTSGRLGHTQYF. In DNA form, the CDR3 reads TGTGCCAGCAGCCGGACTAGCGGGAGGTTGGGACATACGCAGTATTTT.